This TCR beta chain came from a study of blood T cell repertoires in COVID-19. On the study more broadly: T cells, B-cell-depleted T cells, or PBMCs supplied cDNA or gDNA.

Original handling: Amplification of reference gene primers provided the estimated nucleated cell counts. TCRdb keeps only in-frame clones here, not all; method: immunoSEQ multiplex PCR. V and J calls and clone size are as listed in that table; D and trimming were resolved from the DNA. Here the sample spans about 410,000 clones, 86% being singletons. CDR1 MGHDK and CDR2 SYGVNS come from the germline V gene. V was clipped by 5 bases and J by 6 bases; unmatched bases: 14. This CDR3 is built from 17 residues. The V gene is TRBV25-1, the J gene TRBJ2-7, with 12 bases aligning to TRBD1. The sample consisted of peripheral blood. This clonotype originated in a woman under 40 with active or convalescent COVID-19. The CDR3 region is CASSPPRSGTGGGEQYF. DNA for the CDR3: TGTGCCAGCAGTCCGCCCAGATCCGGGACAGGGGGCGGCGAGCAGTACTTC.